These 25 T cell receptor beta chains were all obtained from the same sample, sequenced in a study of blood T cells in healthy people across ages (dated by TCRdb to the mid-2010s). Libraries were made using 5' RACE. The sequencer listed for this sample is Illumina HiSeq 2500. A second PCR of roughly 6 to 11 cycles was run with a J-beta primer mix and a sample-barcoded 5' primer. TCRdb trimmed public reads at Q25 via fastp, called clones via MiXCR and kept in-frame beta chains. Entries that share a CDR3 protein sequence are merged under the most common genes and DNA. The sample has about 940,000 distinct CDR3 sequences on record, about 48% of them singletons. 10% to 15% of the sample rests with the top ten. What was sequenced was blood. The receptors were sampled from a man aged 25-45 years in good health.

This clonotype was found a few times. This chain's CDR3 is CASSVTGTSYNEQYF. CDR3 coding DNA: TGTGCCAGCAGCGTGACAGGGACCTCCTACAATGAGCAGTACTTC. This chain uses TRBV9 with TRBJ2-1, with 7 bases fitting TRBD1. The DNA end is a closer match to TRBJ2-7, so the J assignment may be wrong. The V gene's germline CDR1 is SGDLS and CDR2 YYNGEE. CDR3 length equals 15 residues.

In this sample, this clonotype turned up a few times. The chain is built from TRBV6-5 and TRBJ2-1; D might be TRBD1 (6 bases). The CDR3 consists of 14 residues. Trimming shortened V by 6 bases and J by 3 bases, and 12 bases separated the two germline ends. Germline V gene lookup returns CDR1 MNHEY and CDR2 SVGAGI. CDR3 bases: TGTGCCAGCAGAACGGACAGAATCTACAATGAGCAGTTCTTC. It translates to CASRTDRIYNEQFF.

The rearrangement uses TRBV7-6 and TRBJ2-7; 7 bases line up with TRBD1. The CDR3 is made up of 15 amino acids. The V gene's germline CDR1 is SGHVS and CDR2 FNYEAQ. V trimming: 1 base; J trimming: 2 bases; junction bases outside the gene matches: 5. CDR3 bases: TGTGCCAGCAGCTTAGGGGACAGTACTCCCTACGAGCAGTACTTC. Residues: CASSLGDSTPYEQYF.

At least ten counts were recorded for this clonotype. The genes are TRBV20-1 and TRBJ2-2, with TRBD2 matching over 7 bases. In germline, CDR1 is DFQATT, CDR2 SNEGSKA (reference sequence). After removal of 0 bases from V and 3 bases from J, the junction contained 4 bases not matched to a gene. The CDR3 has 15 amino acids. CDR3 DNA sequence: TGCAGTGCTAGAGAGGCGGGAGTTCACACCGGGGAGCTGTTTTTT. Its translation: CSAREAGVHTGELFF.

The chain uses TRBV6-6 and TRBJ2-5; perhaps D is TRBD1 or TRBD2 (6 bases each). This CDR3 has 16 residues. Germline V gene sequence: CDR1 MNHNY, CDR2 SVGAGI (reference sequence). V gave up 0 bases and J gave up 5 bases, with 16 bases separating them. The CDR3 reads CASSYSWGALEETQYF. CDR3 sequence (DNA): TGTGCCAGCAGTTACTCGTGGGGGGCACTCGAGGAGACCCAGTACTTC.

There are a few counts of this clonotype. This chain connects TRBV12-3 or TRBV12-4 to TRBJ1-2; D perhaps matches TRBD1 (6 bases). V was clipped by 6 bases and J by 4 bases, with 12 bases between them. This CDR3 contains 13 residues. The CDR3 DNA follows: TGTGCCAGCAGCCGCACAGGGTTCTATGGCTACACCTTC. Translating it yields CASSRTGFYGYTF.

At least ten counts were recorded for this clonotype. This chain joins TRBV29-1 and TRBJ1-4; D not resolved. V lost 7 bases to trimming and J lost 7 bases, with 16 bases between them. CDR3 size: 13 residues. The V gene's germline CDR1 is SQVTM and CDR2 ANQGSEA. The CDR3 sequence is CSATESNAEKLFF. The CDR3 DNA follows: TGCAGCGCCACGGAATCTAACGCTGAAAAACTGTTTTTT.

The rearrangement links TRBV20-1 to TRBJ1-5; 11 bases line up with TRBD1. Per the germline V gene, CDR1 is DFQATT and CDR2 is SNEGSKA (reference sequence). CDR3 length: 12 amino acids. This chain's CDR3 is CSADRGHQPQHF. CDR3 DNA: TGCAGCGCGGACAGGGGGCATCAGCCCCAGCATTTT.

The V gene is TRBV5-1, the J gene TRBJ2-2; D gene ambiguous. Trimming shortened V by 0 bases and J by 2 bases, and 8 bases separated the two germline ends. The CDR3 runs 15 residues. CDR1 and CDR2 from the germline V gene are SGHRS and YFSETQ. CDR3 DNA: TGCGCCAGCAGCTTGGGGGCAGCAAACACCGGGGAGCTGTTTTTT. Translated, it gives CASSLGAANTGELFF.

The J gene is TRBJ2-1, the V gene TRBV28; D is perhaps TRBD2 (5 bases). Looked up from germline, CDR1 is MDHEN and CDR2 is SYDVKM. The length of the CDR3 is 14 residues. V dropped 2 bases and J dropped 10 bases, with 15 bases sitting between them. In DNA form, the CDR3 reads TGTGCCAGCAGTTTAAAAGGTAAAGCGGCCGAGCAGTTCTTC. Translated, it gives CASSLKGKAAEQFF. The full variable domain, its missing parts supplied by reference TRBV28 and TRBJ2-1, is DVKVTQSSRYLVKRTGEKVFLECVQDMDHENMFWYRQDPGLGLRLIYFSYDVKMKEKGDIPEGYSVSREKKERFSLILESASTNQTSMYLCASSLKGKAAEQFFGPGTRLTVL.

The V call is TRBV7-2, the J call TRBJ2-7; D tentatively reads TRBD1 or TRBD2 (5 bases each). The CDR3 is made up of 15 amino acids. Germline V lookup: CDR1 SGHTA, CDR2 FQGNSA. The germline V and J ends were trimmed by 7 bases and 2 bases, with 18 bases remaining between them. This CDR3 reads CASTWGRAVAYEQYF. The CDR3 coding sequence is TGTGCCAGCACCTGGGGACGGGCAGTAGCCTACGAGCAGTACTTC.

This clonotype was seen only once. The rearrangement joins TRBV5-4 to TRBJ2-7; 8 bases are a match to TRBD2. The germline V gene encodes CDR1 SGHNT and CDR2 YYREEE (reference sequence). J lost 1 base, V lost 1 base, and 4 bases had no gene match. CDR3 length: 15 residues. The CDR3 here is CASSLPGGVSYEQYF. CDR3 bases: TGTGCCAGCAGCTTGCCCGGGGGGGTATCCTACGAGCAGTACTTC.

The chain recombines TRBV20-1 with TRBJ2-7, with 12 bases lining up with TRBD2. The DNA end is a closer match to TRBJ2-5, so the J assignment may be wrong. The length of the CDR3 is 16 residues. Germline V gene data show CDR1 as DFQATT and CDR2 as SNEGSKA (reference sequence). The CDR3 loop reads CSARGTSGVVGETQYF. The CDR3 DNA is TGCAGTGCTAGAGGGACTAGCGGGGTAGTCGGGGAGACCCAGTACTTC.

The chain couples TRBV10-3 to TRBJ2-7; maybe TRBD2 (6 bases). This CDR3 has 14 residues. Per germline, CDR1 ENHRY and CDR2 SYGVKD. The V end was cut by 5 bases, the J end by 5 bases, with 16 bases between. As DNA, the CDR3 is TGTGCCATCAGTCAGGTGGAGGGTAGCAACGAGCAGTACTTC. It encodes CAISQVEGSNEQYF.

The CDR3 coding sequence is TGTGCCAGCAGTTTCACTCAAGAGACCCAGTACTTC. Protein sequence: CASSFTQETQYF. The chain links TRBV28 to TRBJ2-5; no reliable D call. V lost 3 bases to trimming and J lost 2 bases, with 4 bases between them. Germline assignment: CDR1 MDHEN and CDR2 SYDVKM. CDR3 length equals 12 residues.

V is TRBV28 and J is TRBJ1-6, with TRBD1 matching 8 bases. V shed 6 bases and J 6 bases; nucleotides not matched to a gene: 16. The CDR3 consists of 18 residues. Germline V gene sequence: CDR1 MDHEN, CDR2 SYDVKM. DNA of the CDR3: TGTGCCAGCAGGCCCGGGGCAGGGGGCGCGTACGGTAATTCACCCCTCCACTTT. Amino acids: CASRPGAGGAYGNSPLHF.

The rearrangement links TRBV28 to TRBJ2-1, with D perhaps matching TRBD2 (6 bases). The CDR3 loop spans 15 amino acids. The V gene's germline CDR1 is MDHEN and CDR2 SYDVKM. V lost 2 bases, J lost 8 bases, and 16 bases lay in between. CDR3 bases: TGTGCCAGCAGTTTAGAGGACTACGATGAGGATGAGCAGTTCTTC. Its protein is CASSLEDYDEDEQFF. Full variable domain (remainder filled in from reference TRBV28 and TRBJ2-1): DVKVTQSSRYLVKRTGEKVFLECVQDMDHENMFWYRQDPGLGLRLIYFSYDVKMKEKGDIPEGYSVSREKKERFSLILESASTNQTSMYLCASSLEDYDEDEQFFGPGTRLTVL.

Comments on this clonotype: A much larger clonotype is one base distant, so this may be a read error. The chain carries TRBV7-9 and TRBJ2-2; D is tentatively TRBD1 or TRBD2 (5 bases each). Trimming removed 5 bases at V and 5 bases at J, with 9 bases between. CDR1 is SEHNR, CDR2 FQNEAQ, per germline (reference sequence). The CDR3 is 13 amino acids. DNA of the CDR3: TGTGCCAGCAGCCCCTGGGGGACCGGGGAGCTGTTTTTT. Its protein is CASSPWGTGELFF.

CDR3 in amino acids: CASSYSVSLDEQFF. The CDR3 nucleotides are TGTGCCAGCAGTTACTCAGTATCTCTCGACGAGCAGTTCTTC. This rearrangement joins TRBV6-2 or TRBV6-3 to TRBJ2-1; D is unclear. The CDR3 is 14 amino acids. Germline lookup yields CDR1 MNHEY and CDR2 SVGEGT. Between the trimmed V and J ends, which lost 0 bases and 10 bases, there was a span of 13 bases.

The J gene is TRBJ2-7, the V gene TRBV20-1, with D possibly being TRBD1 (6 bases). The germline V gene has CDR1 DFQATT and CDR2 SNEGSKA (reference sequence). The CDR3 spans 13 residues. The V and J ends lost 5 bases and 6 bases respectively, with 17 bases between them. CDR3 protein: CSAPSQGSAEQYF. CDR3 bases: TGCAGTGCTCCGTCACAGGGATCCGCCGAGCAGTACTTC.

The chain links TRBV4-1 to TRBJ1-4; D is undetermined. The CDR3 contains 12 residues. Germline CDR1 MGHRA, CDR2 YSYEKL. V gave up 6 bases and J gave up 4 bases, with 6 bases separating them. The CDR3, as DNA: TGCGCCAGCAGGGGTATTAATGAAAAACTGTTTTTT. This encodes CASRGINEKLFF.

A few counts support this clonotype. CDR3 bases: TGTGCCAGCAGTCTTCCGGACAGGGCCCAAGAGACCCAGTACTTC. This gives the protein CASSLPDRAQETQYF. The rearrangement links TRBV28 to TRBJ2-5; 8 bases match TRBD1. CDR3 size: 15 residues. The junction had 6 bases not matched to a gene; V was cut back by 5 bases and J by 1 base. In germline, CDR1 is MDHEN, CDR2 SYDVKM.

This chain uses TRBV7-2 with TRBJ2-3; the match to TRBD1 covers 7 bases. V shed 3 bases, J shed 4 bases, and the junction held 4 bases outside the gene matches. CDR3 length: 14 residues. CDR1 and CDR2 from the germline V gene are SGHTA and FQGNSA. The chain's CDR3 is CASSFRGRADTQYF. For the CDR3, the DNA is TGTGCCAGCAGCTTTAGGGGGCGCGCAGATACGCAGTATTTT.

This clonotype was seen only a few times. CDR3 in amino acids: CASSPAGVASYNEQFF. In nucleotides, the CDR3 is TGTGCCAGCAGTCCAGCGGGAGTAGCATCCTACAATGAGCAGTTCTTC. V gene TRBV7-9 combines with J gene TRBJ2-1; 8 nucleotides align to TRBD2. Trimming took 6 bases from V and 1 from J; bases not matched to a gene: 8. The CDR3 totals 16 residues. Germline CDR1 SEHNR, CDR2 FQNEAQ (reference sequence).

The rearrangement uses TRBV6-5 and TRBJ1-5, with D possibly being TRBD1 (6 bases). The CDR3 sequence is 12 residues long. V shed 6 bases and J shed 6 bases, with 9 bases lying between them. Germline CDR1 MNHEY, CDR2 SVGAGI. CDR3 nucleotides: TGTGCCAGCAGCCGCAGGGGTCAGCCCCAGCATTTT. Encoded protein: CASSRRGQPQHF.